These T cell receptor beta chains were read from a single sample in a study of T cell changes during pregnancy in multiple sclerosis. TCRdb's table, derived via immunoSEQ multiplex PCR, lists solely in-frame clones and lacks some. The sample has 45,000 to 60,000 clones, about 90% seen once. The specimen was peripheral blood, collected after pregnancy. The origin of the receptors is a female donor in good health, enrolled as a control in a pregnancy study. Each CDR3 is given with its conserved first and last residue. The order of the fields is D gene, J gene, V gene, clone size, CDR3 DNA, CDR3 protein. D genes are given only for firm matches. Clone size is given for some rows only: seen once, a few or many times, or a class if the clone is expanded.

D gene: NA
J gene: TRBJ2-3
V gene: TRBV15
clone size: NA
CDR3 DNA: TGTGCCACCAGCAGAGATCCGGGGGTCCTGGGTGATACGCAGTATTTT
CDR3 protein: CATSRDPGVLGDTQYF

D gene: NA
J gene: TRBJ1-6
V gene: TRBV6-5
clone size: NA
CDR3 DNA: TGTGCCAGCAGCGGTGCTACAGGGTTGGGTTCACCCCTCCACTTT
CDR3 protein: CASSGATGLGSPLHF

D gene: TRBD2
J gene: TRBJ2-4
V gene: TRBV30
clone size: NA
CDR3 DNA: TGTGCCTGGAGTGGGACTAGCGGAAACATTCAGTACTTC
CDR3 protein: CAWSGTSGNIQYF

D gene: NA
J gene: TRBJ1-2
V gene: TRBV5-1
clone size: NA
CDR3 DNA: TGCGCCAGCAGCTTGGATCAGGCCCTATATGGCTACACCTTC
CDR3 protein: CASSLDQALYGYTF

D gene: TRBD1
J gene: TRBJ2-7
V gene: TRBV4-1
clone size: NA
CDR3 DNA: TGCGCCAGCAGCCCACCTAGGGACAGGGACTCCTACGAGCAGTACTTC
CDR3 protein: CASSPPRDRDSYEQYF

D gene: TRBD2
J gene: TRBJ2-2
V gene: TRBV29-1
clone size: once
CDR3 DNA: TGCAGCGTTCATCCTAGCGGGGGGGCCGCCGGGGAGCTGTTTTTT
CDR3 protein: CSVHPSGGAAGELFF

D gene: TRBD1
J gene: TRBJ1-2
V gene: TRBV7-2
clone size: NA
CDR3 DNA: TGTGCCAGCAGCCTTCACCGACAGGGTAGCTATGGCTACACCTTC
CDR3 protein: CASSLHRQGSYGYTF

D gene: NA
J gene: TRBJ2-7
V gene: TRBV4-3
clone size: once
CDR3 DNA: TGCGCCAGCAGCCAAGGGGCGGGACGTGGACAGTACTTC
CDR3 protein: CASSQGAGRGQYF

D gene: TRBD1
J gene: TRBJ2-5
V gene: TRBV27
clone size: once
CDR3 DNA: TGTGCCAGCAGTTTAATTGGCAAGGGGGCCCAAGAGACCCAGTACTTC
CDR3 protein: CASSLIGKGAQETQYF

D gene: NA
J gene: TRBJ1-5
V gene: TRBV10-3
clone size: few
CDR3 DNA: TGTGCCATCAGTGACGGCTCAGGGATTCAGCCCCAGCATTTT
CDR3 protein: CAISDGSGIQPQHF

D gene: NA
J gene: TRBJ1-5
V gene: TRBV19
clone size: NA
CDR3 DNA: TGTGCCAGTAGTATAAAAAGGGGTAGTGCTCAGCCCCAGCATTTT
CDR3 protein: CASSIKRGSAQPQHF

D gene: TRBD1
J gene: TRBJ2-6
V gene: TRBV25-1
clone size: NA
CDR3 DNA: TGTGCCAGCAGTGTACCAGGGGGCGCTGGGGCCAACGTCCTGACTTTC
CDR3 protein: CASSVPGGAGANVLTF

D gene: TRBD1
J gene: TRBJ1-2
V gene: TRBV6-5
clone size: NA
CDR3 DNA: TGTGCCAGCAGTCGACAGGGGAACTATGGCTACACCTTC
CDR3 protein: CASSRQGNYGYTF

D gene: NA
J gene: TRBJ1-2
V gene: TRBV4-1
clone size: NA
CDR3 DNA: TGCGCCAGCAGCCAAGTTACAGATTTTGAACGCTATGGCTACACCTTC
CDR3 protein: CASSQVTDFERYGYTF

D gene: TRBD1
J gene: TRBJ1-5
V gene: TRBV13
clone size: NA
CDR3 DNA: TGTGCCAGCAGCCGAGGACAGGGTTTCTACAGCAATCAGCCCCAGCATTTT
CDR3 protein: CASSRGQGFYSNQPQHF